The 27 T cell receptor beta chains below all came from one sample that was sequenced in a study of blood T cell repertoires in COVID-19. TCRdb's copy holds only in-frame clones and misses some; the assay was immunoSEQ multiplex PCR. In the table there are some 340,000 clones, roughly four fifths of which are singletons. Sequenced sample: PBMCs or T cells enriched from blood (not recorded which). Receptors were obtained from a woman between 50 and 59 years old who had recovered from COVID-19.

This chain links TRBV5-1 with TRBJ1-2; maybe TRBD1 (6 bases). Looked up from germline, CDR1 is SGHRS and CDR2 is YFSETQ. The CDR3 length is 17 residues. The V and J ends lost 0 bases and 7 bases respectively, with 22 bases between them. CDR3 in DNA: TGCGCCAGCAGCTTGGACGGACAGTGGATTCGAAGTGGTGGCTACACCTTC. It codes for CASSLDGQWIRSGGYTF.

This chain uses TRBV5-3 with TRBJ1-5, with TRBD1 matching over 8 bases. TRBV5-3 is sorted into the ORF group, with uncertain function. Trimming at V came to 0 bases and at J to 8 bases, leaving 13 bases not matched to a gene. CDR3 size: 17 residues. The CDR3 DNA sequence: TGTGCCAGAAGCTTGGAGGGGGCAGGGGGCTTCGGTAAGCCCCAGCATTTT. It specifies CARSLEGAGGFGKPQHF.

The rearrangement joins TRBV19 to TRBJ2-2, with TRBD1 identical over 7 bases. The CDR3 has 15 amino acids. With 5 bases clipped from V and 3 bases from J, the junction kept 6 bases outside the gene matches. From germline, CDR1 is LNHDA and CDR2 SQIVND (reference sequence). In DNA, the CDR3 is TGTGCCAGTAGTGGGGACAGAAGATACACCGGGGAGCTGTTTTTT. This codes for CASSGDRRYTGELFF.

This chain uses TRBV7-9 with TRBJ2-5; tentatively, D is TRBD2 (5 bases). The CDR3 length is 13 residues. Germline V gene data show CDR1 as SEHNR and CDR2 as FQNEAQ (reference sequence). V was cut by 5 bases and J by 5 bases, with 12 bases left in between. The CDR3 DNA reads as TGTGCCAGCAGCGGGCGGGCTGAGGAGACCCAGTACTTC. Its translation: CASSGRAEETQYF.

The rearrangement joins TRBV9 to TRBJ2-1, with 9 nucleotides matching TRBD1. From germline, CDR1 is SGDLS and CDR2 YYNGEE. This CDR3 has 17 residues. Unmatched junction bases numbered 4, after V lost 0 bases and J lost 0 bases. CDR3 sequence reads: CASSVGLGQGSYNEQFF. In DNA, the CDR3 is TGTGCCAGCAGCGTAGGGTTGGGACAGGGCTCCTACAATGAGCAGTTCTTC.

The V gene is TRBV6-5, the J gene TRBJ1-2; D may be TRBD1 (6 bases). This CDR3 region has 14 residues. Trimming pared 4 bases from V and 1 base from J, leaving 10 bases between. Germline lookup yields CDR1 MNHEY and CDR2 SVGAGI. The DNA for the CDR3 is TGTGCCAGCAGTTCGTCAGGGGTTAACTATGGCTACACCTTC. Protein: CASSSSGVNYGYTF.

The CDR3 coding sequence is TGCAGCGTTGAATCTAGCGGGAGTTTGAGGTCAGATACGCAGTATTTT. This encodes CSVESSGSLRSDTQYF. The chain has TRBV29-1 and TRBJ2-3; 10 bases are a match to TRBD2. CDR1 SQVTM and CDR2 ANQGSEA come from the germline V gene. V was clipped by 2 bases and J by 4 bases; unmatched bases: 9. The CDR3 runs 16 residues.

Here the CDR3 DNA reads TGCGCCAGCAGCCGGGGGGGCGACTATGGCTACACCTTC. Protein product: CASSRGGDYGYTF. The genes are TRBV5-1 and TRBJ1-2; D may be TRBD1 (6 bases). The V gene's germline CDR1 is SGHRS and CDR2 YFSETQ. Trimming left V 4 bases short and J 3 bases short, with 10 bases between. There are 13 residues in the CDR3.

The rearrangement joins TRBV5-1 to TRBJ1-4, with D perhaps TRBD1 (5 bases). Looked up from germline, CDR1 is SGHRS and CDR2 is YFSETQ. Trimming removed 5 bases at V and 10 bases at J, with 24 bases between. The CDR3 spans 16 residues. The CDR3 loop is CASSPVAGSNQGKLFF. CDR3 nucleotides: TGCGCCAGCAGTCCCGTTGCGGGGTCTAATCAGGGAAAACTGTTTTTT.

Worth noting for this clone: Other nucleotide sequences from this sample produce the same CDR3. V is TRBV5-1 and J is TRBJ1-2, with no clear D. The germline V gene has CDR1 SGHRS and CDR2 YFSETQ. The CDR3 has 13 residues. V lost 0 bases and J lost 7, with 10 bases in between. The CDR3 DNA follows: TGCGCCAGCAGCTTGGGGGCGGGTGGTGGCTACACCTTC. Its translation is CASSLGAGGGYTF. The entire variable domain, with the rest obtained from reference TRBV5-1 and TRBJ1-2, is as follows: KAGVTQTPRYLIKTRGQQVTLSCSPISGHRSVSWYQQTPGQGLQFLFEYFSETQRNKGNFPGRFSGRQFSNSRSEMNVSTLELGDSALYLCASSLGAGGGYTFGSGTRLTVV.

This clone turned up a few times. The V gene is TRBV19, the J gene TRBJ1-4; 9 bases agree with TRBD1. Germline V lookup: CDR1 LNHDA, CDR2 SQIVND (reference sequence). CDR3 length: 12 residues. Losses at the gene ends were 7 bases for V and 8 bases for J; bases not matched to a gene: 2. The CDR3 is CASTGTGEKLFF. The CDR3 bases are TGTGCCAGTACAGGGACAGGGGAAAAACTGTTTTTT.

The rearrangement uses TRBV20-1 and TRBJ1-5; possibly TRBD1 for D (6 bases). Germline assignment: CDR1 DFQATT and CDR2 SNEGSKA (reference sequence). Deletions cut 3 bases from V and 6 bases from J, with 15 bases between. This CDR3 has 14 residues. DNA of the CDR3: TGCAGTGCTAGTTCCGGGACAACACTTCAGCCCCAGCATTTT. Protein: CSASSGTTLQPQHF.

This clone has only one observation. The gene calls are TRBV6-5 and TRBJ1-1, with a tentative D call TRBD1 (5 bases). The CDR3 totals 15 residues. Trimming left V 5 bases short and J 4 bases short, with 17 bases between. Germline CDR1 MNHEY, CDR2 SVGAGI. CDR3 loop: CASSTPARVFTEAFF. The CDR3 DNA reads TGTGCCAGCAGTACCCCCGCCAGGGTGTTCACTGAAGCTTTCTTT.

This clone was detected only a few times. The rearrangement links TRBV6-2 or TRBV6-3 to TRBJ1-2; TRBD1 matches at 7 bases. The CDR3 is 15 residues long. The germline V gene encodes CDR1 MNHEY and CDR2 SVGEGT. V trimming: 6 bases; J trimming: 0 bases; junction bases outside the gene matches: 7. The CDR3 is CASSDIGGSNYGYTF. In DNA, the CDR3 is TGTGCCAGCAGCGACATAGGGGGCTCTAACTATGGCTACACCTTC.

This clone turned up a few times. V usage is TRBV28 and J usage is TRBJ2-1; the match to TRBD1 covers 7 bases. The junction had 15 bases not matched to a gene; V was cut back by 6 bases and J by 4 bases. The germline V gene has CDR1 MDHEN and CDR2 SYDVKM. The CDR3 is made up of 17 amino acids. The CDR3 DNA sequence: TGTGCCAGCAGCCCTACCCTCAGGGGGATGGGGTACAATGAGCAGTTCTTC. Protein product: CASSPTLRGMGYNEQFF.

This rearrangement joins TRBV19 to TRBJ1-6; maybe TRBD1 (5 bases). V gave up 5 bases and J gave up 0 bases, with 17 bases separating them. This CDR3 region has 18 residues. Germline loops: CDR1 LNHDA, CDR2 SQIVND (reference sequence). CDR3 DNA sequence: TGTGCCAGTAGTGAGTTAGGGGTTTTTAGCTCCTATAATTCACCCCTCCACTTT. This sequence encodes CASSELGVFSSYNSPLHF. Together with reference TRBV19 and TRBJ1-6, the CDR3 gives the full variable domain: DGGITQSPKYLFRKEGQNVTLSCEQNLNHDAMYWYRQDPGQGLRLIYYSQIVNDFQKGDIAEGYSVSREKKESFPLTVTSAQKNPTAFYLCASSELGVFSSYNSPLHFGNGTRLTVT.

The chain joins TRBV5-1 to TRBJ1-4; 8 bases align to TRBD1. Germline V gene lookup returns CDR1 SGHRS and CDR2 YFSETQ. This CDR3 contains 16 residues. V gave up 0 bases and J gave up 7 bases; unmatched junction bases: 8. CDR3 region: CASSLAGLGTGEKLFF. CDR3 nucleotide sequence: TGCGCCAGCAGCTTGGCTGGGTTGGGGACAGGTGAAAAACTGTTTTTT. The full variable domain, with the rest looked up from reference TRBV5-1 and TRBJ1-4, is KAGVTQTPRYLIKTRGQQVTLSCSPISGHRSVSWYQQTPGQGLQFLFEYFSETQRNKGNFPGRFSGRQFSNSRSEMNVSTLELGDSALYLCASSLAGLGTGEKLFFGSGTQLSVL.

This chain joins TRBV25-1 and TRBJ2-5, with D possibly matching TRBD2 (6 bases). CDR3 length: 13 residues. Germline V gene lookup returns CDR1 MGHDK and CDR2 SYGVNS. Deletions cut 4 bases from V and 5 bases from J, with 11 bases between. CDR3 loop: CASSALRGETQYF. The CDR3 DNA reads as TGTGCCAGCAGTGCGCTCCGGGGGGAGACCCAGTACTTC.

Comments on this clone: Compared with germline, one end of the junction differs, possibly owing to a read error. The genes are TRBV7-2 and TRBJ2-7, with 7 nucleotides matching TRBD1. Germline CDR1 SGHTA, CDR2 FQGNSA. This CDR3 has 14 amino acids. CDR3 in amino acids: CASSLARGQARTHF. Written as DNA, the CDR3 is TGTGCCAGCAGCTTAGCTCGAGGACAGGCCCGTACGCACTTC.

The V call is TRBV7-9, the J call TRBJ1-2, with a weak D call TRBD1 (5 bases). V was clipped by 4 bases and J by 2 bases, with 11 bases between them. The CDR3 length is 14 residues. Germline CDR1 SEHNR, CDR2 FQNEAQ (reference sequence). Here the CDR3 reads CASSYVRGNYGYTF. CDR3 nucleotide sequence: TGTGCCAGCAGCTACGTTCGGGGGAACTATGGCTACACCTTC.

This clone was seen once. The chain employs TRBV29-1 and TRBJ2-1, with a weak D call TRBD2 (6 bases). The V end was cut by 5 bases, the J end by 10 bases, with 18 bases between. From germline, CDR1 is SQVTM and CDR2 ANQGSEA. CDR3 length equals 13 residues. The CDR3 DNA is TGCAGCGTTCGACAAACTAGCCCCCGCGAGCAGTTCTTC. This gives the protein CSVRQTSPREQFF.

The chain joins TRBV18 to TRBJ2-5, with D perhaps TRBD1 (5 bases). Trimming took 6 bases from V and 5 from J, leaving 16 bases between them. The CDR3 runs to 14 residues. From germline, CDR1 is KGHSH and CDR2 LQKENI. The DNA of the CDR3 is TGTGCCAGCTCCCTCGACAGTCCTAGGGAGACCCAGTACTTC. Encoded protein: CASSLDSPRETQYF.

The chain joins TRBV9 to TRBJ1-5; no clear D gene. The germline CDR1 and CDR2 sequences are SGDLS and YYNGEE. CDR3 length: 13 amino acids. V gave up 3 bases and J gave up 1 base, with 5 bases separating them. The CDR3 here is CASSDGSNQPQHF. The CDR3 region has the DNA TGTGCCAGCAGCGACGGGAGCAATCAGCCCCAGCATTTT.

The V and J genes are TRBV9 and TRBJ1-2, with 8 positions matching TRBD1. V lost 3 bases, J lost 0 bases, and 4 bases stayed unmatched. Germline values: CDR1 SGDLS, CDR2 YYNGEE. The CDR3 is 15 residues long. As DNA, the CDR3 is TGTGCCAGCAGCGCAAGACAGGGGACTAACTATGGCTACACCTTC. Translating it yields CASSARQGTNYGYTF.

This chain connects TRBV7-9 to TRBJ1-1, with D tentatively TRBD1 (5 bases). V shed 1 base and J shed 0 bases, with 12 bases lying between them. The CDR3 covers 16 residues. Per the germline V gene, CDR1 is SEHNR and CDR2 is FQNEAQ (reference sequence). CDR3 protein: CASSLGKGLMNTEAFF. CDR3 bases: TGTGCCAGCAGCTTAGGTAAGGGGTTAATGAACACTGAAGCTTTCTTT.

About this clone itself: Distinct nucleotide sequences in the sample also encode this CDR3. The chain carries TRBV18 and TRBJ2-1; TRBD2 matches 8 bases. V was clipped by 0 bases and J by 7 bases; unmatched bases: 5. The CDR3 has 15 residues. Germline CDR1 reads KGHSH; CDR2 reads LQKENI. CDR3 DNA sequence: TGTGCCAGCTCACCACCATCCGGGGGGGCGAATGAGCAGTTCTTC. This translates into CASSPPSGGANEQFF.

V and J are TRBV19 and TRBJ2-2; 7 positions agree with TRBD1. The CDR3 runs 16 residues. The germline V gene has CDR1 LNHDA and CDR2 SQIVND (reference sequence). After removal of 4 bases from V and 0 bases from J, the junction contained 5 bases not matched to a gene. CDR3 residues: CASSKTGTANTGELFF. The CDR3 bases are TGTGCCAGTAGTAAGACCGGGACAGCGAACACCGGGGAGCTGTTTTTT.